The entry below describes one T cell receptor (beta chain). Its antigen has not been determined. The record has no base qualities; no much larger clone is one base away. The data were taken from a study of cytomegalovirus exposure and HLA in healthy donors (dated by TCRdb to the late 2010s). For the study in its entirety: The roughly 650 repertoires of the first cohort and the 95 to 150 validation repertoires were produced on the same platform, according to a later analysis. The study was designed to test whether signatures of past pathogen exposure could be identified by cataloging public T cell receptors. In addition to the first cohort of about 650 subjects, a separate validation cohort of 130 or so different subjects was used. The study combined high-throughput TCR immunosequencing, statistical association of individual TCRs with disease status, and machine learning to predict cytomegalovirus infection status. Overall study results and their limits: A later analysis had no HLA typing for the validation cohort, so co-occurrence there was scored across all 110 or so repertoires. Cytomegalovirus status was reported to be diagnosed by the classifier with high specificity and sensitivity in both the original and validation cohorts. In vitro tests confirmed that a few of the cytomegalovirus-associated TCR beta chains recognize cytomegalovirus antigens. In the study, 164 TCR beta chains were listed as associated with cytomegalovirus. Across donors, most TCR sequences were observed very rarely, whereas some public TCRs were present in many individuals. According to the authors, the approach could potentially be generalized to other disease states and immunological phenotypes. Of the cluster scores, about 94% were above 0 in a later analysis, which found that TCRs clustered in the first cohort also tended to co-occur in the 120 validation repertoires.

As encoded in the germline V gene, CDR1 is KGHSH while CDR2 is LQKENI. The CDR3 runs 12 residues from the cysteine to the phenylalanine. The entry retains the CDR3 DNA only, 36 bases that are in frame from base 1. The junction carries 5 bases between V and J, which are trimmed by 1 base and 5 bases respectively. The donors belonged to the validation cohort of 120 subjects, which was separate from the roughly 700-subject first cohort. Preparation of the library involved the immunoSEQ multiplex PCR assay. Per the original workflow: To diagnose cytomegalovirus status from the catalog of TCR beta chain sequences, a statistical classification framework was built. In TCRdb, the immuneACCESS table is reduced to in-frame sequences with V and J assigned. These tables do not hold every clone; where another copy was compared, an unresolved V gene accounts for under half, and the others remain unexplained. V and J calls and clone size follow that table, whereas D and trimming were derived from the DNA. The sample table records about 95,000 clones; less than 85% of these occur just once. 20% to 25% of the sample is held by the ten biggest clonotypes.

This TCR came from a man aged 18 to 29 in good health and CMV-seropositive. The receptor chain draws on TRBV18 and TRBJ2-5; the D gene is unclear. What was sequenced was PBMCs. In nucleotides, the sequence is TGTGCCAGCTCACCACAGGAGGAGACCCAGTACTTC. This gives the protein CASSPQEETQYF.